This TCR beta chain was retrieved from a study of molecular identifiers for immune sequencing clone quantification. At the level of the study: The replicates split RNA from around 18,000 or 91,000 naive CD8 cells five ways and sequenced four.

In this sample, this clonotype is medium-sized. What it recognizes is unknown. Study outcomes and limitations: Clones above 20 RNA copies held over 98% of effector molecules, under 1% in naive cells.

CDR3 size: 15 residues. Trimming took 3 bases from V and 6 from J; bases not matched to a gene: 8. CDR1 is MDHEN and CDR2 is SYDVKM in the germline V gene. Naive CD8 T cells were sorted, and the gate applied was CD8+CD4-CCR7+CD45RA+. One entry per CDR3 protein results from TCRdb running MiXCR on the PCR reads. The table includes approximately 36,000 distinct CDR3 sequences, about a fifth detected once. The gene calls are TRBV28 and TRBJ1-1; 9 positions agree with TRBD1. Sequences were obtained from naive CD8+ T cells from blood, with Jurkat cell RNA spiked in. Subset here: FACS-sorted CD8+CD4-CCR7+CD45RA+ naive T cells. The receptor was derived from a human donor in good health. Some libraries in this study had Jurkat cell RNA spiked in. CDR3 nucleotides: TGTGCCAGCAGTTTTGCTCGGACAGGGGTCCCTGAAGCTTTCTTT. Its protein is CASSFARTGVPEAFF.